This T cell receptor (beta chain) emerged from a study of identical twins listed by TCRdb under 2016. Context from the whole study: TCR alpha and beta repertoires from monozygotic twins, unrelated adults of various ages and cord blood were deep-sequenced to test whether fetal clonotypes persist. Replicate twin experiments were performed at different times using different library preparation protocols to rule out contamination.

Points the paper makes about the study in general: Compared with coincidental sharing between unrelated individuals, an excess of low generation-probability sequences was observed among out-of-frame TCR alpha sequences shared between twins. Fewer insertions were carried by abundant cord blood beta clonotypes; a weaker similar trend was observed in young adult naive repertoires, while no such trend was observed in memory repertoires. Recombination models systematically underestimated out-of-frame TCR alpha sharing in monozygotic twins but agreed with sharing between unrelated individuals. Conclusions relied on cross-sectional statistical analysis, since the same donors could not be followed over many years. Invariant T cells such as MAIT and iNKT could partly confound zero-insertion analyses, though diverse VJ usage argued against this for most clonotypes. Excess twin sharing in beta out-of-frame sequences was weaker because fewer shared sequences lowered the signal-to-noise ratio.

Unmatched junction bases come to 8, with V trimmed by 7 bases and J by 5 bases. There are 13 amino acids in the CDR3, from cysteine to phenylalanine inclusive. Only the CDR3 region is kept as DNA, spanning 39 bases read in frame from base 1. The germline V gene provides CDR1 SQVTM and CDR2 ANQGSEA. Remarks on this clonotype: Its antigen has not been determined. No base quality information exists; no much larger clone differs at one position.

Every donor was a healthy Caucasian. Three pairs of female monozygotic twins, all aged about 18 to 29 years, were included in the twin cohort. RNA for TCR libraries was isolated from peripheral blood mononuclear cells. Library generation was performed with 5' RACE. Instrument used: Illumina HiSeq 2000. Template switching added a universal primer binding site, and the final cDNA carried a unique molecular identifier that allowed TCR cDNA molecules to be counted accurately. First-strand cDNA for TCR alpha and beta chains was synthesized from specific primers in the conserved constant-segment region. To control for contamination, every cDNA library was double barcoded, receiving both a SMART-Mk sample barcode and Illumina barcodes. Two successive PCR steps introduced TruSeq adapter sequences along with Illumina sample barcodes. The TCR alpha and beta cDNA libraries were sequenced on the Illumina HiSeq platform using custom primers. Turning to the authors' computational methods: MiGEC was used to process raw reads and extract unique molecular identifiers, and MiXCR was used to find CDR3 positions. For each individual, recombination models were inferred using an EM algorithm with the repgenHMM and IGoR tools. Shared clonotypes were analyzed with the tcR package in R, and sharing was normalized by the product of cloneset sizes. To study raw recombination free of thymic and clonal selection effects, out-of-frame nonproductive sequences were analyzed. The raw public data were reprocessed by TCRdb itself: fastp quality trimming at Q25, MiXCR clonotype calling, in-frame beta chains only. Every CDR3 protein is listed once, alongside the most common genes and DNA of its rows. These V and J calls originate from TCRdb's pipeline instead of the authors' own analysis. Across this sample there are some 730,000 distinct CDR3 sequences, with 18% seen only once. The ten largest clones take up roughly 13% of the sample.

A further study also used this sample, focusing on T cells expressing NK-cell markers. As noted in the second study: In sorted CD3+CD56+NKG2C+, CD3+CD56+NKG2C- and CD3+CD56-NKG2C+ T-cell subsets from several donors, TCR beta-chain repertoires were profiled. Among the eight sequenced donors, seven were HCMV-seropositive and one was HCMV-seronegative. In several experiments an anti-gammadeltaTCR antibody was added to restrict sorting to alphabetaTCR-expressing T cells. In six donors, the dominant CD3+CD56+NKG2C+ clonotypes were among the top 10 CD8+ clonotypes and accounted for roughly 1.0-7.5% of CD8+ T cells. Those dominant clonotypes were again the most abundant among CD3+CD56-NKG2C+ cells in a handful of donors, at roughly 25-60.1%. Whether the expanded NKG2C-expressing T cell clones were specific for HCMV antigens was left unclear. The eight sequenced donors were randomly selected healthy volunteers, three men and five women. To determine HCMV serostatus, a commercial ELISA kit was used to detect HCMV-specific IgG in serum. For a handful of donors, unsorted PBMC were also used to sequence bulk peripheral blood T-cell repertoires. MIGEC was used to demultiplex reads and group the reads by UMI, and MiTCR was used to assemble and quantify clonotypes. To exclude erroneous sequences, any TCR cDNA sequence not supported by at least two reads was discarded. The tcR package was used for downstream repertoire analysis, and clonotypes were matched between fractions using CDR3 nucleotide sequence together with V segment. VDJmatch was used to annotate antigen specificity against VDJdb, with one amino acid substitution allowed in CDR3.

The V gene is TRBV29-1 and the J gene is TRBJ2-3, and TRBD2 matches 8 of the central bases. This TCR derives from a woman under 30 in good health. The sample was PBMCs. In nucleotides, the sequence is TGCAGCGCTCAGGGACTAGGTGAAGATACGCAGTATTTT. Its translation is CSAQGLGEDTQYF.